This TCR beta chain was found in a study of blood T cell repertoires in COVID-19. Study at large: Sources were T cells, B-cell-depleted T cells, or PBMCs; the material itself was cDNA or gDNA.

V shed 7 bases, J shed 6 bases, and the junction held 18 bases outside the gene matches. CDR1 LNHDA and CDR2 SQIVND come from the germline V gene (reference sequence). The CDR3 spans 17 residues. Per the authors' pipeline: The authors estimated nucleated cell counts from reference gene primer amplification. The table came from immunoSEQ multiplex PCR; TCRdb's copy has only in-frame clones and leaves some out. D and trimming come from the DNA, and the V and J calls and clone size come from that table. The table has around 220,000 clones, 86% seen once. The chain employs TRBV19 and TRBJ1-5, with 7 bases that match TRBD1. This sequence was found in a woman in her forties or fifties with acute or convalescent COVID-19. The sequenced sample consisted of peripheral blood. The chain's CDR3 is CASTPQGDQGTGQPQHF. CDR3 in DNA: TGTGCCAGTACCCCCCAGGGGGACCAGGGTACCGGTCAGCCCCAGCATTTT.